A single T cell receptor beta chain is shown here with its context. The antigen is undetermined. This sample is part of a study of T and B cells in COVID-19 patients. Background on the study: Peripheral blood came from COVID-19 patients with active infection or after recovery. Study findings and constraints: Active COVID-19 showed highly clonal TRB repertoires; recovery showed diversity and richness above healthy donors. Patients with COVID-19 reportedly showed strongly skewed T cell receptor beta variable and joining gene usage.

TRB rearrangements were amplified by multiplex PCR with BIOMED2 TRB-A/B primers. In TCRdb, the multiplex PCR reads were re-called with MiXCR into one record per CDR3 protein. The top ten hold 7% of the sample, which has approximately 15,000 distinct CDR3 sequences, roughly 26% seen once. Germline CDR1 reads SGHRS; CDR2 reads YFSETQ. This CDR3 is 15 amino acids long. The V end lost 6 bases, the J end lost 0 bases, and 14 bases lay between the germline ends. Blood genomic DNA input for TRB amplification was roughly 220-500 ng. The receptor's source is a human donor who had recovered from COVID-19. The V gene is TRBV5-1, the J gene TRBJ2-3, with D uncertain. The sequenced sample was blood. The CDR3 region has the DNA TGCGCCAGCAAGATCGAGGACCCCAGCACAGATACGCAGTATTTT. It specifies CASKIEDPSTDTQYF.